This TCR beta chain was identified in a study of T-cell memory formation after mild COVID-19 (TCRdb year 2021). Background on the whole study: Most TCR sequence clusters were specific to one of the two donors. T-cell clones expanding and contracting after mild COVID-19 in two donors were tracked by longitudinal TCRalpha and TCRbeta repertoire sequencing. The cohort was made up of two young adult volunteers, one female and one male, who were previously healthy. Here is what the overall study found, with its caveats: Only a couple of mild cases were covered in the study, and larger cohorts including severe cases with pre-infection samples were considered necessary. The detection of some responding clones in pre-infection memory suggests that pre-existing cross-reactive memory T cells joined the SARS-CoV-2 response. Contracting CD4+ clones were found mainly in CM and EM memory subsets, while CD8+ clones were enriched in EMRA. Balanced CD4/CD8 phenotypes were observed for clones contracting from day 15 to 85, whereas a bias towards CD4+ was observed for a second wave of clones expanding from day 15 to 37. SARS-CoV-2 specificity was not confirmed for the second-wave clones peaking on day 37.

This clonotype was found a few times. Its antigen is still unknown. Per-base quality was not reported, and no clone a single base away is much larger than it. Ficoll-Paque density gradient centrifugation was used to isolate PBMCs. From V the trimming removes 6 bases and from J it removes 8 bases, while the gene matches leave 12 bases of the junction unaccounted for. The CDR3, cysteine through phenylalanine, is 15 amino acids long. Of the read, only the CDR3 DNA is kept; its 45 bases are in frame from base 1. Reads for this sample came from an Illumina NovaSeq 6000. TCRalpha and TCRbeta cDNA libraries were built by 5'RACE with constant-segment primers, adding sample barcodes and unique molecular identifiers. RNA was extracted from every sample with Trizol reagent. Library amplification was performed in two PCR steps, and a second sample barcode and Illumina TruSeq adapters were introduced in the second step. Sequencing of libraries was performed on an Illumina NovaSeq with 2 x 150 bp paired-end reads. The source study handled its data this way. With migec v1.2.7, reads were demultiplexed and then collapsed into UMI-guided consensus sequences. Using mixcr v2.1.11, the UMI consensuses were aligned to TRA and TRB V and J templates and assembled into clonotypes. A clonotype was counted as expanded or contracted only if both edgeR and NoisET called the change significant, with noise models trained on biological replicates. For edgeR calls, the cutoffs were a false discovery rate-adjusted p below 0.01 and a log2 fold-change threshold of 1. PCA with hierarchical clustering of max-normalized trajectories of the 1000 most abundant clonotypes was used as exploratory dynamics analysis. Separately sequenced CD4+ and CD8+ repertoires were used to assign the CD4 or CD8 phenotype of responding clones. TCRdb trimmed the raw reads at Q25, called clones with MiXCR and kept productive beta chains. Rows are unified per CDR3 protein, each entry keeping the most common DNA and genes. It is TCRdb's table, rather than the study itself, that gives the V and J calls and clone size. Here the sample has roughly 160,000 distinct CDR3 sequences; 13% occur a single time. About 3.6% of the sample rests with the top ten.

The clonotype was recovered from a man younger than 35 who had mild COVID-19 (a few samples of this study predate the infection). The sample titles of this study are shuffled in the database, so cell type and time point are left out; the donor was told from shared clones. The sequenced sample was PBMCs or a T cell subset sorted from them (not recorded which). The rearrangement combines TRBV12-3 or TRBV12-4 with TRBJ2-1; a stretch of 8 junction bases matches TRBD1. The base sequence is TGTGCCAGCAGACCATCAGGGGGCAGTAGAGATGAGCAGTTCTTC. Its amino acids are CASRPSGGSRDEQFF.